This T cell receptor (beta chain) was recovered during a study of blood T cell repertoires in COVID-19. Study information: Acute and convalescent COVID-19 specimens originated in the United States, Italy and Spain. PBMCs, B-cell-depleted T cells, or T cells provided the cDNA or gDNA that made up the material.

Trimming cost V 1 base and J 0 bases; bases outside gene matches: 14. Germline CDR1 is SGHNT and CDR2 is YENEEA. The CDR3 consists of 19 residues. In the authors' methods: Estimation of nucleated cell counts was performed using reference gene primer amplification. Profiling relied on immunoSEQ multiplex PCR, and the TCRdb table lists in-frame clones only, not all of them. That table is the source of V, J and clone size, and D and trimming were worked out from the DNA. The sample lists 150,000 to 200,000 clones; roughly 79% were seen once. Seattle's cohort entered during active infection and was followed longitudinally.

The receptor was derived from a woman older than 75 with COVID-19, enrolled during active disease. The chain recombines TRBV11-3 with TRBJ1-1; TRBD1 aligns across 7 bases. Sample: peripheral blood. This CDR3 reads CASSLGVSRGVFMNTEAFF. CDR3 DNA sequence: TGTGCCAGCAGCTTAGGGGTCTCCAGGGGGGTGTTTATGAACACTGAAGCTTTCTTT.